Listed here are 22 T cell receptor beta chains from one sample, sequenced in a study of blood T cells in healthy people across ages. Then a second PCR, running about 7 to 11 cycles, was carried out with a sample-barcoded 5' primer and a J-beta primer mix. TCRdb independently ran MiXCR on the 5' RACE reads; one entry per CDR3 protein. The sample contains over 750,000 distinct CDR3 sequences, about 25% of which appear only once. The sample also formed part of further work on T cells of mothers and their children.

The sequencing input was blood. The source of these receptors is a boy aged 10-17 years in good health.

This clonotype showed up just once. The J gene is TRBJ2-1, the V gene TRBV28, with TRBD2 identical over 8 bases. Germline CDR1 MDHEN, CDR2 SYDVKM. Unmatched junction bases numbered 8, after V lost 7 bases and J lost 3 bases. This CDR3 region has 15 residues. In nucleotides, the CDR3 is TGTGCCAGCACCGTCGTAGCGGGGATCTACAATGAGCAGTTCTTC. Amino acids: CASTVVAGIYNEQFF.

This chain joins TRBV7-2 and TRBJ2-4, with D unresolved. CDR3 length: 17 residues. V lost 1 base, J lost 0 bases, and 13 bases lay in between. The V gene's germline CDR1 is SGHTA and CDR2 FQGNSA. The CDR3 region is CASSLGPGRLAKNIQYF. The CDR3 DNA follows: TGTGCCAGCAGCTTAGGCCCTGGGCGGTTAGCCAAAAACATTCAGTACTTC.

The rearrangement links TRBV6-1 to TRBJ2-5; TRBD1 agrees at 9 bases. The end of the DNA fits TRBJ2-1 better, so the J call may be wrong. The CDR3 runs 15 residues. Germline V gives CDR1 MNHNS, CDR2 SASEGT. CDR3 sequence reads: CASSNPGTGRYEQFF. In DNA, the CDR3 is TGTGCCAGCAGTAACCCCGGGACAGGGAGGTATGAGCAGTTCTTC.

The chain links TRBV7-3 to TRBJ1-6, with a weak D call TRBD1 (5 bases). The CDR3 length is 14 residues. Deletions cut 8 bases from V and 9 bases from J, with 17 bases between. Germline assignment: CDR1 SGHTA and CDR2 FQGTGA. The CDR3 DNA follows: TGTGCCAGCGGGAGAGGGGACGGTGGTTCACCCCTCCACTTT. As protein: CASGRGDGGSPLHF. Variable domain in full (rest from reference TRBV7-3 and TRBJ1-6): GAGVSQTPSNKVTEKGKYVELRCDPISGHTALYWYRQSLGQGPEFLIYFQGTGAADDSGLPNDRFFAVRPEGSVSTLKIQRTERGDSAVYLCASGRGDGGSPLHFGNGTRLTVT.

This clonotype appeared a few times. The CDR3, as DNA: TGCAGTGCTCACAGGGAGGGAAAGGAGCAGTTCTTC. It codes for CSAHREGKEQFF. J is TRBJ2-1 and V is TRBV20-1, with a tentative D call TRBD2 (7 bases). The germline gives CDR1 DFQATT, CDR2 SNEGSKA (reference sequence). The ends were cut back, 5 bases at V and 10 bases at J, with 15 bases in the middle. This CDR3 has 12 residues.

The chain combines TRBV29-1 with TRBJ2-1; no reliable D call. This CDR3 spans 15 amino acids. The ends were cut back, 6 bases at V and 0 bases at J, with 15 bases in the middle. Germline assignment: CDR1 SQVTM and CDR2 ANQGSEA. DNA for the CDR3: TGCAGCGTCGAACCCGGTAGGCGCTCCTACAATGAGCAGTTCTTC. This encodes CSVEPGRRSYNEQFF.

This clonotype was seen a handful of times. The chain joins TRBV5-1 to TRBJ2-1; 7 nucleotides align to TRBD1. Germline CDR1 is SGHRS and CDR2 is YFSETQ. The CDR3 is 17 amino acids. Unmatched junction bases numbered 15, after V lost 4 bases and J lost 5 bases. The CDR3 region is CASSTRFNRGSHNEQFF. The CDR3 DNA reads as TGCGCCAGCAGCACCAGGTTTAACAGGGGTTCACACAATGAGCAGTTCTTC.

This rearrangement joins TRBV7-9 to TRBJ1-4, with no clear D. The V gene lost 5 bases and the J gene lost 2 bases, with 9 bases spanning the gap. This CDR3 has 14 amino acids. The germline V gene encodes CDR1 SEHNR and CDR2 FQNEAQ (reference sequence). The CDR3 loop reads CASSPTGTNEKLFF. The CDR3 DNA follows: TGTGCCAGCAGCCCGACGGGCACTAATGAAAAACTGTTTTTT.

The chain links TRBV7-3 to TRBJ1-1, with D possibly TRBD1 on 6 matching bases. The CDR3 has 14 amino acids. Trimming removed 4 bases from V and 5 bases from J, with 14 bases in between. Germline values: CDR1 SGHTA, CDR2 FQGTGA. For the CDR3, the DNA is TGTGCCAGCAGCTCATCAGGGGCAGGAACTGAAGCTTTCTTT. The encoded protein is CASSSSGAGTEAFF.

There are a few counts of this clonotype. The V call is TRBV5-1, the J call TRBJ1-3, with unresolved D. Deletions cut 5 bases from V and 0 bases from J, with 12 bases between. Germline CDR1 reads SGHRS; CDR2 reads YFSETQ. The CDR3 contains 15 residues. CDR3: CASRTDPSSGNTIYF. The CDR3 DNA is TGCGCCAGCAGAACCGACCCTAGCTCTGGAAACACCATATATTTT.

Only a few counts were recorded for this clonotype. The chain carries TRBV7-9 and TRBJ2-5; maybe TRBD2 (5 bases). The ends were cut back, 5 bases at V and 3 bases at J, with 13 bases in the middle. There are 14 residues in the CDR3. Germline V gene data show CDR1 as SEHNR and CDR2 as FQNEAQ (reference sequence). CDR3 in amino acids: CASSPSLGEETQYF. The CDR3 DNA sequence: TGTGCCAGCAGCCCCTCCCTGGGAGAAGAGACCCAGTACTTC.

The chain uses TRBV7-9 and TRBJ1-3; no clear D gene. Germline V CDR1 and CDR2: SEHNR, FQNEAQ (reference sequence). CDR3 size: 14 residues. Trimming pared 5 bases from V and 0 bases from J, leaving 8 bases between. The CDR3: CASSRVSSGNTIYF. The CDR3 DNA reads TGTGCCAGCAGCCGCGTAAGCTCTGGAAACACCATATATTTT.

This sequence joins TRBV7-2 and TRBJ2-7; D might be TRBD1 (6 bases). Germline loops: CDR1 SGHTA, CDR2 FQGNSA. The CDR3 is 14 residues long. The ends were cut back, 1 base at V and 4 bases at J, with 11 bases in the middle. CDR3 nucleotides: TGTGCCAGCAGCTTAGATACAGGGATATACGAGCAGTACTTC. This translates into CASSLDTGIYEQYF.

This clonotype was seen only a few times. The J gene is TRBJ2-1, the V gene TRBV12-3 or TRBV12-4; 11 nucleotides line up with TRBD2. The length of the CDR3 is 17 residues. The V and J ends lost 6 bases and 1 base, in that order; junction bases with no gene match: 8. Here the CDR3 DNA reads TGTGCCAGCAGGCTAGGGCTAGCGGGAGGATCCTACAATGAGCAGTTCTTC. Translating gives CASRLGLAGGSYNEQFF.

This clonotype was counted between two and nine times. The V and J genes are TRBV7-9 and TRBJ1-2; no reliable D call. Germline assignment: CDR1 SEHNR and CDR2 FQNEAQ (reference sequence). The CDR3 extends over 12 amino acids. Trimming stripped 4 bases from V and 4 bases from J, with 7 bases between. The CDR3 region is CASSSEIYGYTF. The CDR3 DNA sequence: TGTGCCAGCAGCTCTGAGATCTATGGCTACACCTTC.

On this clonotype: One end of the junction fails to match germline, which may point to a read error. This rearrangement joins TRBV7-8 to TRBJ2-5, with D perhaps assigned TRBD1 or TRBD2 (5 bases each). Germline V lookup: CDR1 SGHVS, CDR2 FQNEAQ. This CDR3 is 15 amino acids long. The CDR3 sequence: CASSLEEVGRETHYF. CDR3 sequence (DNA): TGTGCCAGCAGCTTAGAGGAGGTGGGCAGGGAGACCCATTACTTC.

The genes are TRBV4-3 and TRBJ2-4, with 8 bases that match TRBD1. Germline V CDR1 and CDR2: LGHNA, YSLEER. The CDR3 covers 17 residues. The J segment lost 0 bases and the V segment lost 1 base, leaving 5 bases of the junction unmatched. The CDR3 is CASSQGAGGLAKNIQYF. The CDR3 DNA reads TGCGCCAGCAGCCAAGGGGCAGGGGGCCTAGCCAAAAACATTCAGTACTTC.

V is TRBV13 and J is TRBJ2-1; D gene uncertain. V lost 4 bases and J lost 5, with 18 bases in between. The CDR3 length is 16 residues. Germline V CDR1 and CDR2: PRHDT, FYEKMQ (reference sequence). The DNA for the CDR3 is TGTGCCAGCAGCTCGATGGTGGGTGGCCCGGACAATGAGCAGTTCTTC. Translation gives CASSSMVGGPDNEQFF.

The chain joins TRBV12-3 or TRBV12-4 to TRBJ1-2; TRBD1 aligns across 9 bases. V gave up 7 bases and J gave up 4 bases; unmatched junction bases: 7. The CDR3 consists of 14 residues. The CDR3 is CASNPGQGIYGYTF. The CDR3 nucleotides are TGTGCCAGCAACCCGGGACAGGGAATCTATGGCTACACCTTC.

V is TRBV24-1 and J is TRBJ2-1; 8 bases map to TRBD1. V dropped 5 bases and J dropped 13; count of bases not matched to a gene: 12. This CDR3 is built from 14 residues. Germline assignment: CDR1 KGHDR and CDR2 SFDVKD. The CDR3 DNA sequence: TGTGCCACCAGTGGCCGTAGCCAGGGGGCGGGCCAGTTCTTC. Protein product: CATSGRSQGAGQFF.

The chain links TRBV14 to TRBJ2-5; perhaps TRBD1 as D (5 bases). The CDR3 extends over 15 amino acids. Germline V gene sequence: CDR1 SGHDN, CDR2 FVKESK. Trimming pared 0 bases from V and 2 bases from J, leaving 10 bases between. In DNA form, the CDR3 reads TGTGCCAGCAGCCAAGATTGGGGCTTGCAAGAGACCCAGTACTTC. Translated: CASSQDWGLQETQYF. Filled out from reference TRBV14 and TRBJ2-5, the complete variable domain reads EAGVTQFPSHSVIEKGQTVTLRCDPISGHDNLYWYRRVMGKEIKFLLHFVKESKQDESGMPNNRFLAERTGGTYSTLKVQPAELEDSGVYFCASSQDWGLQETQYFGPGTRLLVL.

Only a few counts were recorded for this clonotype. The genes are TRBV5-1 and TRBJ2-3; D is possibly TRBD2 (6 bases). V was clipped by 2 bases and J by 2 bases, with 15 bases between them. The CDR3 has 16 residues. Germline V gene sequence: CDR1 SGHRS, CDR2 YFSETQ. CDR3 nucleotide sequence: TGCGCCAGCAGCTTTCTAGCGCCGCCTTCCACAGATACGCAGTATTTT. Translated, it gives CASSFLAPPSTDTQYF.